This note documents a single T cell receptor (beta chain) sequence. Its binding antigen is unknown. No clone much larger than this one lies a single base away; base qualities are absent. V lost 4 bases and J lost 4 bases; the stretch between them is 10 bases long. Its CDR3 holds 13 amino acids, cysteine through phenylalanine. Solely the CDR3 DNA is kept, with 39 bases framed from the first base. Per the germline V gene (reference sequence), LGHDT is the CDR1 and YNNKEL is the CDR2. TCRbeta CDR3 regions were amplified from genomic DNA by means of the immunoSEQ Assay, a bias-controlled multiplex PCR. For the original study's pipeline: Within the assay, amplification of reference gene primers was used to estimate how many nucleated cells each sample contained. To quantify the absolute abundance of each unique TCRbeta CDR3 rearrangement, sequence reads were collapsed and filtered. For each sample, productive Simpson clonality was calculated as the square root of Simpson's diversity index across productive rearrangements. Drawn from immuneACCESS, this table holds only the in-frame rearrangements with V and J called that TCRdb kept. Clones are partly lost; checked studies trace under half to an unresolved V gene and leave the rest unexplained. The D gene and trimming were derived from the DNA, and the V and J assignments and clone size from that table. The sample table lists more than 95,000 clones, approximately 88% of them with a count of one. The top ten hold 3% to 4.5% of the sample.

The data stem from a study of blood T cell repertoires in COVID-19 (TCRdb year 2020). A note on the overall study: Collaborator samples came from the United States, Italy and Spain and covered acute and convalescent phases of COVID-19. The prospective study material was composed of cDNA or gDNA derived from T cells, B-cell-depleted T cells, or PBMCs. Subjects who had been exposed to COVID-19, were actively infected with it, or had recovered from it provided the deeply sampled blood TCRbeta repertoires that made up the dataset. The repertoires were released in a freely available public database intended as a resource for research on the immune response to SARS-CoV-2. The samples were drawn from the first 160 participants of the ongoing ImmuneRACE study and from 1,254 subjects provided by 6 global collaborators. Nearly every sample came with metadata listing a de-identified subject ID, COVID-19 status, age in years and sex. Where available, HLA class I and class II types were obtained from metadata supplied by the sample provider rather than from assay-based typing.

The research as a whole found: The amount of clinical and demographic metadata varied by source and participant and was provided uncurated.

Whole blood was collected in K2EDTA tubes by collaborating institutions according to the institutions' own protocols. For TCRbeta analysis, collaborators shipped samples in one of three forms: frozen whole blood, isolated PBMCs, or DNA extracted from either of those sample types. This clonotype originated in a woman in her fifties or sixties with acute or convalescent COVID-19. The chain uses TRBV3-1 (or the pseudogene TRBV3-2) and TRBJ1-2; the D segment cannot be called with confidence. Specimen: peripheral blood. The sequenced DNA: TGTGCCAGCAGCCCCGCGGCAACCTATGGCTACACCTTC. Translated, this is CASSPAATYGYTF.